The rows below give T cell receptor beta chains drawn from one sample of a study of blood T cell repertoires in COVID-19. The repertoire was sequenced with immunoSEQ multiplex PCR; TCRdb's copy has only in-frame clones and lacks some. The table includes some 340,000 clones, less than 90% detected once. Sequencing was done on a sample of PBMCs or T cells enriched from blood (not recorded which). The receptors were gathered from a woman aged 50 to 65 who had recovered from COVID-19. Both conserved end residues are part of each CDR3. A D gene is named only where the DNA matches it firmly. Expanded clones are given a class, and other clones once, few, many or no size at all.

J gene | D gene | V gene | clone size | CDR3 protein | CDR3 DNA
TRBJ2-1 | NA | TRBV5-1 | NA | CASTEGHEQFF | TGCGCCAGCACAGAGGGCCATGAGCAGTTCTTC
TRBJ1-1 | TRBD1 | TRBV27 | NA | CASSSPGQGAGTEAFF | TGTGCCAGCAGCTCCCCGGGACAGGGAGCGGGCACTGAAGCTTTCTTT
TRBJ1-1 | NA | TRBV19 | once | CASSIEGRNTEAFF | TGTGCCAGTAGTATTGAGGGCAGAAACACTGAAGCTTTCTTT
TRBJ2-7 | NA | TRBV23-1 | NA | CASSQFSGFYEQYF | TGCGCCAGCAGTCAATTTTCAGGTTTCTACGAGCAGTACTTC
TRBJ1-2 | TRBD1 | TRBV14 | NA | CASSQQTGTAGYTF | TGTGCCAGCAGCCAACAAACAGGGACAGCGGGCTACACCTTC
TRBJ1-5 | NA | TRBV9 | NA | CASSTGSNQPQHF | TGTGCCAGCAGCACAGGGAGCAATCAGCCCCAGCATTTT
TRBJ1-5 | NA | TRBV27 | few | CASSIVPTRGIDQPQHF | TGTGCCAGCAGCATTGTCCCAACCAGGGGAATCGATCAGCCCCAGCATTTT
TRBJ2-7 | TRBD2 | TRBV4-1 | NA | CASSQVLAGFYEQYF | TGCGCCAGCAGCCAAGTTCTAGCGGGATTCTACGAGCAGTACTTC
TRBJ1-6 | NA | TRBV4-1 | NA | CASSQLNSYNSPLHF | TGCGCCAGCAGCCAACTGAACAGTTATAATTCACCCCTCCACTTT
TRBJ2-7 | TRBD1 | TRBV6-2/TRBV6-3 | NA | CASSVGGTGLIEQYF | TGTGCCAGCAGCGTGGGTGGGACAGGGTTGATCGAGCAGTACTTC
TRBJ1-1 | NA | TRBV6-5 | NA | CASSYSVQRSTEAFF | TGTGCCAGCAGTTACTCCGTGCAGCGGAGCACTGAAGCTTTCTTT
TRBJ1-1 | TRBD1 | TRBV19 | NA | CASSSRGRKNTEAFF | TGTGCCAGTAGCTCCAGGGGGCGGAAGAACACTGAAGCTTTCTTT
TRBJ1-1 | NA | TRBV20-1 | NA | CSASQGSIAEAFF | TGCAGTGCTAGTCAGGGGAGTATAGCTGAAGCTTTCTTT
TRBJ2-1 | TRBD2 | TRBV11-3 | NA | CASSVGRGGPGEQFF | TGTGCCAGCAGCGTGGGGCGGGGGGGCCCTGGTGAGCAGTTCTTC
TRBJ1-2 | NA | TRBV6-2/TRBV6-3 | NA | CASSQAGQPYGYTF | TGTGCCAGCAGTCAAGCTGGACAGCCGTATGGCTACACCTTC
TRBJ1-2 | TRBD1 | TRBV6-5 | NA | CASSYSGQGGGYTF | TGTGCCAGCAGTTACTCTGGACAGGGCGGCGGCTACACCTTC
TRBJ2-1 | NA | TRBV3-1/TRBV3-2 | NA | CASSRVDNEQFF | TGTGCCAGCAGCCGAGTTGACAATGAGCAGTTCTTC
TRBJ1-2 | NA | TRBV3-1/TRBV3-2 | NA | CASSQRGAYGYTF | TGTGCCAGCAGCCAACGGGGGGCTTATGGCTACACCTTC
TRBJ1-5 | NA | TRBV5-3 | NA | CARTNTKSNQPQHF | TGTGCCAGAACCAACACAAAAAGTAATCAGCCCCAGCATTTT
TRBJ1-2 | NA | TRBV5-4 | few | CASSAKTEPYGYTF | TGTGCCAGCAGCGCGAAGACAGAGCCCTATGGCTACACCTTC
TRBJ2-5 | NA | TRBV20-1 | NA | CSASVREKTQYF | TGCAGTGCTAGTGTGAGGGAGAAGACCCAGTACTTC
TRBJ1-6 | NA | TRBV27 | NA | CASGPYNSPLHF | TGTGCCAGCGGCCCCTATAATTCACCCCTCCACTTT
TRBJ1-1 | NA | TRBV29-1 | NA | CSVEVYVGRDTEAFF | TGCAGCGTTGAAGTCTACGTGGGCAGGGACACTGAAGCTTTCTTT
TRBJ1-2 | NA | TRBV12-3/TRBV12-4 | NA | CASSLGRIYGYTF | TGTGCCAGCAGTTTGGGGCGGATCTATGGCTACACCTTC
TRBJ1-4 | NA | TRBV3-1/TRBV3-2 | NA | CASSSAGAGNEKLFF | TGTGCCAGCTCCTCCGCGGGGGCCGGTAATGAAAAACTGTTTTTT
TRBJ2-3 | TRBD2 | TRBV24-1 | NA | CATSGIAGDDTQYF | TGTGCCACCAGTGGTATAGCGGGAGACGATACGCAGTATTTT
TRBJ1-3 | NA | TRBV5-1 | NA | CASSPGQGQASRSIYF | TGCGCCAGCAGCCCGGGCCAGGGGCAGGCATCACGTTCTATATATTTT
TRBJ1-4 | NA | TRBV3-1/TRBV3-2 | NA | CASSQVGGTNEKLFF | TGTGCCAGCAGCCAAGTCGGAGGGACTAATGAAAAACTGTTTTTT
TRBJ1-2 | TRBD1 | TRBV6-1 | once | CASSGARDRGPGYGYTF | TGTGCCAGCAGTGGTGCCCGGGACAGGGGGCCGGGCTATGGCTACACCTTC
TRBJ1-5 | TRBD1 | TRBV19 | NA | CASMGQAYSNQPQHF | TGTGCCAGTATGGGACAGGCGTATAGCAATCAGCCCCAGCATTTT
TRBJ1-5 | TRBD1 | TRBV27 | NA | CASSGLRDRGRGSNQPQHF | TGTGCCAGCAGTGGCCTCCGGGACAGGGGGCGGGGTAGCAATCAGCCCCAGCATTTT
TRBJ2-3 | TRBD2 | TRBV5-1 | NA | CASSLEGLAGADTQYF | TGCGCCAGCAGCTTGGAAGGACTAGCGGGAGCGGATACGCAGTATTTT
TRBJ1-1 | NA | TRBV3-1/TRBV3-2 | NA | CASSQDAGRGEAFF | TGTGCCAGCAGCCAAGATGCGGGGAGAGGGGAAGCTTTCTTT
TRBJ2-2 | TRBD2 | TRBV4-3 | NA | CASSQGGTSGSANTGELFF | TGCGCCAGCAGCCAAGGCGGGACTAGCGGGAGCGCGAACACCGGGGAGCTGTTTTTT
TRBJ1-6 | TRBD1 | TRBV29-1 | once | CSVQQGANSPLHF | TGCAGCGTTCAACAGGGGGCAAATTCACCCCTCCACTTT
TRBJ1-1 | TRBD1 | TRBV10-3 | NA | CAIWPGQINTEAFF | TGTGCCATTTGGCCGGGACAGATTAACACTGAAGCTTTCTTT
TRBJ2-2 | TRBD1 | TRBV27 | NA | CASRYQGANTGELFF | TGTGCCAGCAGATACCAGGGGGCCAACACCGGGGAGCTGTTTTTT
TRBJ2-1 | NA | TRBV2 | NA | CASSGGVSSYNEQFF | TGTGCCAGCAGTGGGGGCGTAAGCTCCTACAATGAGCAGTTCTTC
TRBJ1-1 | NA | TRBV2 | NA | CASSGDKDTEAFF | TGTGCCAGCAGTGGGGACAAGGACACTGAAGCTTTCTTT
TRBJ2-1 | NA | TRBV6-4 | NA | CASSGYPGGGRGNEQFF | TGTGCCAGCAGTGGGTACCCCGGGGGCGGGAGAGGCAATGAGCAGTTCTTC
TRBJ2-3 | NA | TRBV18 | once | CASSPGGRGSTDTQYF | TGTGCCAGCTCACCCGGAGGGCGGGGTAGCACAGATACGCAGTATTTT